The following is a T cell receptor (beta chain) sequence with its context. This specimen belongs to a study of PD-1 blockade in classical Hodgkin lymphoma. Time point defined: cycle 4 day 1 (C4D1), after six to seven weeks of nivolumab. All trial patients relapsed after autologous stem cell transplantation. Produced via immunoSEQ multiplex PCR; TCRdb's table is partial and in-frame only. The data show thousands of clones, with 65% to 85% seen just once and just under 30% held by the top ten. Trimming removed 4 bases from V and 7 bases from J; junction bases left unmatched: 4. Germline values: CDR1 SGHNT, CDR2 YYREEE (reference sequence). This CDR3 region has 13 residues.

The sequences come from peripheral blood mononuclear cells (PBMCs), collected before the fourth cycle of nivolumab. The receptor was derived from a human donor with classical Hodgkin lymphoma. The chain recombines TRBV5-4 with TRBJ1-4; 7 bases agree with TRBD1. The CDR3 DNA reads TGTGCCAGCAGCAAGACAGGGACTGAAAAACTGTTTTTT. As protein: CASSKTGTEKLFF.